These T cell receptor beta chains were read from a single sample in a study of cytomegalovirus exposure and HLA in healthy donors. Method: immunoSEQ multiplex PCR; TCRdb's copy keeps in-frame clones and lacks some. The sample has 100,000 or so clones, roughly four fifths seen once. The sequencing input was PBMCs. These receptors came from a male donor in good health and CMV-seropositive. Each CDR3 is given with its conserved first and last residue. D genes are given only for firm matches. Where a row states a size, it is once, few, many or the class of an expanded clone; other rows omit it.

V: TRBV18; D: TRBD1; J: TRBJ1-5; size: NA; DNA: TGTGCCAGCTCAGGGACAGTCAATCAGCCCCAGCATTTT; CDR3: CASSGTVNQPQHF
V: TRBV6-5; D: TRBD1; J: TRBJ1-2; size: NA; DNA: TGTGCCGCCGGCCGGGACAGGGGTGGCTACACCTTC; CDR3: CAAGRDRGGYTF
V: TRBV15; D: NA; J: TRBJ1-2; size: NA; DNA: TGTGCCACCAGCAGGTCCCGGGACATTTATGGCTACACCTTC; CDR3: CATSRSRDIYGYTF
V: TRBV10-3; D: NA; J: TRBJ1-1; size: NA; DNA: TGTGCCATCAGTGAGAGGCAGGTTTACATGAACACTGATGCTTTCTTT; CDR3: CAISERQVYMNTDAFF
V: TRBV2; D: NA; J: TRBJ1-2; size: NA; DNA: TGTGCCAGCAGCCTCAGACAGACCCGCTATGGCTACACCTTC; CDR3: CASSLRQTRYGYTF
V: TRBV6-1; D: TRBD2; J: TRBJ2-3; size: NA; DNA: TGTGCCAGCCAAGCTCTAGCGGGGACCCCAGATACGCAGTATTTT; CDR3: CASQALAGTPDTQYF
V: TRBV12-5; D: NA; J: TRBJ1-2; size: NA; DNA: TGTGCTAGTGGTCAGTCAAACTATGGCTACACCTTC; CDR3: CASGQSNYGYTF
V: TRBV5-1; D: NA; J: TRBJ2-3; size: NA; DNA: TGCGCCAGCAGCACCTCAGCGGGTGCAGATACGCAGTATTTT; CDR3: CASSTSAGADTQYF
V: TRBV2; D: NA; J: TRBJ2-7; size: NA; DNA: TGTGCCAGCAGTGAAGCGCTTCCGGGAAAAGCCCTCTTC; CDR3: CASSEALPGKALF
V: TRBV28; D: NA; J: TRBJ1-4; size: NA; DNA: TGTGCCAGCAGTTCACGACACCCCGGAGGTGAAAAACTGTTTTTT; CDR3: CASSSRHPGGEKLFF
V: TRBV11-2; D: NA; J: TRBJ2-7; size: NA; DNA: TGTGCCAGCAGCTCATCTCGACAGGGAGGCTACGAGCAGTACTTC; CDR3: CASSSSRQGGYEQYF
V: TRBV9; D: NA; J: TRBJ1-6; size: NA; DNA: TGTGCCAGCAGCCCCCAGGGTCGGTTTTCAAATTCACCCCTCCACTTT; CDR3: CASSPQGRFSNSPLHF
V: TRBV5-4; D: NA; J: TRBJ2-7; size: NA; DNA: TGTGCCAGCAGCTTGGGGGGCGGCGGGGTCAGCTACGAGCAGTACTTC; CDR3: CASSLGGGGVSYEQYF
V: TRBV6-6; D: NA; J: TRBJ2-7; size: NA; DNA: TGTGCCAGCAGTTCTTACAGTGTCCCCTACGAGCAGTACTTC; CDR3: CASSSYSVPYEQYF
V: TRBV5-1; D: TRBD1; J: TRBJ2-7; size: NA; DNA: TGCGCCAGCGGGCAGGGGGTAGGTCCCCGGCACGAGCAGTACTTC; CDR3: CASGQGVGPRHEQYF
V: TRBV7-2; D: TRBD1; J: TRBJ1-2; size: few; DNA: TGTGCCAGCAGCTTAGGGGACAGGTCGAATGGCTACACCTTC; CDR3: CASSLGDRSNGYTF
V: TRBV6-5; D: TRBD1; J: TRBJ2-2; size: NA; DNA: TGTGCCAGCAGTACCGGACAGGGGCACACCGGGGAGCTGTTTTTT; CDR3: CASSTGQGHTGELFF
V: TRBV13; D: TRBD2; J: TRBJ2-7; size: few; DNA: TGTGCCAGCAGCCAGGGACTAGCGGACTACGAGCAGTACTTC; CDR3: CASSQGLADYEQYF
V: TRBV7-8; D: NA; J: TRBJ1-6; size: few; DNA: TGTGCCAGCAGCTTGGGGAGGGAATCACCCCTCCACTTT; CDR3: CASSLGRESPLHF
V: TRBV2; D: TRBD1; J: TRBJ2-1; size: NA; DNA: TGTGCCAGCCTAGACAGGGGGCCCCACAATGAGCAGTTCTTC; CDR3: CASLDRGPHNEQFF
V: TRBV30; D: TRBD1; J: TRBJ1-5; size: NA; DNA: TGTGCCTGGAGTACGCCACGGACAGGGCAAGGGCCCCAGCATTTT; CDR3: CAWSTPRTGQGPQHF
V: TRBV5-4; D: NA; J: TRBJ2-7; size: once; DNA: TGTGCCAGCAGCTCACGAGGTGGAGTCAGCTCCTACGAGCAGTACTTC; CDR3: CASSSRGGVSSYEQYF
V: TRBV7-2; D: TRBD1; J: TRBJ1-1; size: once; DNA: TGTGCCAGCAGCCCCAGGGGGACTGAAGCTTTCTTT; CDR3: CASSPRGTEAFF
V: TRBV5-1; D: TRBD2; J: TRBJ2-3; size: few; DNA: TGCGCCAGCAGCTTCGGACTAGCGGCTAGCACAGATACGCAGTATTTT; CDR3: CASSFGLAASTDTQYF
V: TRBV11-2; D: NA; J: TRBJ1-2; size: once; DNA: TGTGCCAGCAGCTTCCGGAACTATGGCTACACCTTC; CDR3: CASSFRNYGYTF
V: TRBV10-2; D: TRBD2; J: TRBJ2-5; size: NA; DNA: TGCGCCAGCAGTGGGAGCGGGGGGTGGGAGACCCAGTACTTC; CDR3: CASSGSGGWETQYF
V: TRBV11-3; D: NA; J: TRBJ1-6; size: NA; DNA: TGTGCCAGCAGCACCCTACAGGGAGGGGGTGTGAATTCACCCCTCCACTTT; CDR3: CASSTLQGGGVNSPLHF
V: TRBV6-5; D: NA; J: TRBJ1-1; size: few; DNA: TGTGCCAGCAGTTACTCGAAGGCGGCTGAAGCTTTCTTT; CDR3: CASSYSKAAEAFF
V: TRBV5-4; D: NA; J: TRBJ1-6; size: NA; DNA: TGTGCCATCACACAGGGTTTGGGTAATTCACCCCTCCACTTT; CDR3: CAITQGLGNSPLHF
V: TRBV6-1; D: NA; J: TRBJ2-3; size: NA; DNA: TGTGCCAGCAGTGAATTCTTCAGGGCAGGCACAGATACGCAGTATTTT; CDR3: CASSEFFRAGTDTQYF
V: TRBV7-9; D: NA; J: TRBJ1-1; size: NA; DNA: TGTGCCAGCAGCTTGGGGCCCCGGATGAACACTGAAGCTTTCTTT; CDR3: CASSLGPRMNTEAFF
V: TRBV5-6; D: NA; J: TRBJ2-1; size: NA; DNA: TGTGCCAGCAGCCCCGAGACAGCCTCGGGTGAGCAGTTCTTC; CDR3: CASSPETASGEQFF
V: TRBV2; D: TRBD2; J: TRBJ2-1; size: NA; DNA: TGTGCCAGCAGTGAACCCGGGACTAGCGGGGGGGGGAGCTCCTACAATGAGCAGTTCTTC; CDR3: CASSEPGTSGGGSSYNEQFF
V: TRBV7-2; D: TRBD2; J: TRBJ2-7; size: NA; DNA: TGTGCCAGCAGCTTAGCTCCAGTGGGGCGCCTTAGCGGGGGGGCGCGCGCCGACGAGCAGTACTTC; CDR3: CASSLAPVGRLSGGARADEQYF
V: TRBV4-3; D: TRBD2; J: TRBJ2-2; size: NA; DNA: TGCGCCAGCAGCCAAGATTTCGGGGGGTTTGGCACCGGGGAGCTGTTTTTT; CDR3: CASSQDFGGFGTGELFF
V: TRBV14; D: TRBD1; J: TRBJ1-2; size: NA; DNA: TGTGCCAGCAGCTCGGGGACAGACTTAAGAAGCAGGAGCTACACCTTC; CDR3: CASSSGTDLRSRSYTF
V: TRBV6-1; D: NA; J: TRBJ1-5; size: few; DNA: TGTGCCAGCAGCTCTATTCTAGCAGGCAATCAGCCCCAGCATTTT; CDR3: CASSSILAGNQPQHF
V: TRBV7-9; D: NA; J: TRBJ1-2; size: NA; DNA: TGTGCCAGCAGCTTAGGGAGCGGGGATTCCCATGGCTACACCTTC; CDR3: CASSLGSGDSHGYTF
V: TRBV13; D: NA; J: TRBJ1-4; size: once; DNA: TGTGCCAGCAGCTTAACCCCCTTTCGGTCAACTAATGAAAAACTGTTTTTT; CDR3: CASSLTPFRSTNEKLFF
V: TRBV15; D: NA; J: TRBJ1-4; size: NA; DNA: TGTGCCACCAGCAGTGATTTAGCAACTAATGAAAAACTGTTTTTT; CDR3: CATSSDLATNEKLFF
V: TRBV11-2; D: TRBD2; J: TRBJ2-1; size: NA; DNA: TGTGCCAGCAGCTTGCCAGCGGGGGGTTACAATGAGCAGTTCTTC; CDR3: CASSLPAGGYNEQFF
V: TRBV27; D: TRBD1; J: TRBJ2-2; size: NA; DNA: TGTGCCAGCACTTGGGGGGACAGGGTTCGAAACGGGGAGCTGTTTTTT; CDR3: CASTWGDRVRNGELFF
V: TRBV18; D: NA; J: TRBJ2-2; size: NA; DNA: TGTGCCAGCTCCCTTGACAGAGCGAACACCGGGGAGCTGTTTTTT; CDR3: CASSLDRANTGELFF
V: TRBV30; D: NA; J: TRBJ1-6; size: NA; DNA: TGTGCCTGGACGGGGGGTCGTTCACCCCTCCACTTT; CDR3: CAWTGGRSPLHF
V: TRBV4-1; D: NA; J: TRBJ2-3; size: NA; DNA: TGCGCCAGCAGCCAAGAACTCCTGGGGGCTGGAACAGATACGCAGTATTTT; CDR3: CASSQELLGAGTDTQYF
V: TRBV7-9; D: TRBD2; J: TRBJ2-7; size: few; DNA: TGTGCCAGCAGCTCTGCCGGGCGGGGGGACTACGAGCAGTACTTC; CDR3: CASSSAGRGDYEQYF
V: TRBV2; D: NA; J: TRBJ2-2; size: NA; DNA: TGTGCCAGCATCGCAGTTAATCGGGACACCGGGGAGCTGTTTTTT; CDR3: CASIAVNRDTGELFF
V: TRBV7-9; D: NA; J: TRBJ1-1; size: NA; DNA: TGTGCCAGCAGCCTCCAGGCGGGGAACACTGAAGCTTTCTTT; CDR3: CASSLQAGNTEAFF
V: TRBV7-2; D: TRBD1; J: TRBJ1-5; size: once; DNA: TGTGCCAGCAGCGTTGGACAGGGGGCGTATCAGCCCCAGCATTTT; CDR3: CASSVGQGAYQPQHF
V: TRBV10-2; D: TRBD1; J: TRBJ1-5; size: NA; DNA: TGCGCCAGCAGCACAGGGGGGGAGAATCAGCCCCAGCATTTT; CDR3: CASSTGGENQPQHF
V: TRBV6-1; D: NA; J: TRBJ1-5; size: once; DNA: TGTGCCAGCAGCTCGACAGCTCCTAGCAATCAGCCCCAGCATTTT; CDR3: CASSSTAPSNQPQHF
V: TRBV18; D: NA; J: TRBJ2-3; size: NA; DNA: TGTGCCAGCTCATCCGTCAGGGGCAGTGATACGCAGTATTTT; CDR3: CASSSVRGSDTQYF
V: TRBV6-1; D: NA; J: TRBJ2-7; size: NA; DNA: TGTGCCAGCATCGGCCTCCAGGCATCCTACGAGCAGTACTTC; CDR3: CASIGLQASYEQYF